These T cell receptor beta chains were read from a single sample in a study of blood T cell repertoires in COVID-19. Data came from immunoSEQ multiplex PCR; TCRdb stores just in-frame clones and leaves some out. The table lists about 140,000 clones, 75% to 80% of them singletons. Sequencing was performed on peripheral blood. The source is a woman in her 50s with active or convalescent COVID-19. The CDR3 runs from the conserved cysteine through the conserved F or W. The D gene is left open where the match is weak. Not every row has a clone size; where given, it reads once, few, many or a size class.

len	d_gene	j_gene	v_gene	abundance	CDR3aa	CDR3nt
15	.	TRBJ2-7	TRBV7-6	.	CASSLEMGLGYEQYF	TGTGCCAGCAGCTTAGAAATGGGGCTTGGGTACGAGCAGTACTTC
14	TRBD1	TRBJ2-1	TRBV9	.	CASSFDRVSNEQFF	TGTGCCAGCAGCTTCGACAGGGTGAGCAATGAGCAGTTCTTC
13	TRBD1	TRBJ1-5	TRBV10-3	.	CARDRVTGQPQHF	TGTGCCAGGGACAGGGTCACGGGACAGCCCCAGCATTTT
12	TRBD1	TRBJ1-1	TRBV30	.	CAWTGGVGTAFF	TGTGCCTGGACAGGGGGCGTTGGCACCGCTTTCTTT
11	.	TRBJ2-3	TRBV20-1	.	CSAPLPDTQYF	TGCAGTGCTCCACTCCCAGATACGCAGTATTTT
15	.	TRBJ2-7	TRBV4-3	.	CASSQDLQPGREQYF	TGCGCCAGCAGCCAAGATCTCCAGCCGGGAAGGGAGCAGTACTTC
14	.	TRBJ1-2	TRBV27	.	CASSLVQGGYGYTF	TGTGCCAGCAGTTTGGTCCAGGGTGGCTATGGCTACACCTTC
16	.	TRBJ1-4	TRBV5-6	few	CASSPRDKLANEKLFF	TGTGCCAGCAGCCCGAGGGACAAACTCGCTAATGAAAAACTGTTTTTT
15	TRBD2	TRBJ2-3	TRBV6-5	.	CASTGTSGIRNTQYF	TGTGCCAGCACCGGGACTAGCGGGATCCGAAATACGCAGTATTTT
15	TRBD1	TRBJ1-2	TRBV28	.	CASSLWGRQGGGYTF	TGTGCCAGCAGTTTATGGGGGCGACAGGGGGGCGGCTACACCTTC
18	.	TRBJ1-1	TRBV23-1	.	CASSQPDSSPPMNTEAFF	TGCGCCAGCAGTCAACCGGACAGTTCACCACCCATGAACACTGAAGCTTTCTTT
14	.	TRBJ2-7	TRBV3-1/TRBV3-2	.	CASSQDPSSYEQYF	TGTGCCAGCAGCCAAGACCCGAGCTCCTACGAGCAGTACTTC
15	TRBD2	TRBJ2-7	TRBV28	.	CASSFGGGPAYEQYF	TGTGCCAGCAGTTTCGGCGGGGGGCCCGCCTACGAGCAGTACTTC
15	.	TRBJ2-3	TRBV7-9	few	CASSLGVASTDTQYF	TGTGCCAGCAGCTTAGGAGTCGCTAGCACAGATACGCAGTATTTT
15	TRBD2	TRBJ2-5	TRBV9	.	CASSPPRGLVETQYF	TGTGCCAGCAGCCCCCCCCGAGGACTAGTGGAGACCCAGTACTTC
13	.	TRBJ1-1	TRBV19	once	CASMAVMNTEAFF	TGTGCCAGTATGGCGGTCATGAACACTGAAGCTTTCTTT
12	TRBD1	TRBJ1-1	TRBV10-3	.	CAISGGTGEAFF	TGTGCCATCAGTGGAGGGACAGGCGAAGCTTTCTTT
20	TRBD1	TRBJ2-1	TRBV5-3	once	CARSPDRALPTKYVVDEQFF	TGTGCCAGAAGCCCGGACAGGGCGTTGCCAACGAAATACGTCGTGGATGAGCAGTTCTTC
15	TRBD2	TRBJ2-1	TRBV6-2/TRBV6-3	.	CASSYLVAGTSEQFF	TGTGCCAGCAGTTACTTGGTAGCGGGGACGAGTGAGCAGTTCTTC
17	TRBD1	TRBJ2-3	TRBV9	.	CASSERSGTGGTDTQYF	TGTGCCAGCAGCGAACGCTCCGGGACAGGGGGCACAGATACGCAGTATTTT
15	TRBD1	TRBJ1-2	TRBV19	.	CASSLGTALNYGYTF	TGTGCCAGTAGTCTCGGGACAGCGCTCAACTATGGCTACACCTTC
16	TRBD2	TRBJ2-1	TRBV5-5	.	CASSLLLAGNRNEQFF	TGTGCCAGCAGCTTGCTACTAGCGGGAAACCGAAATGAGCAGTTCTTC
13	.	TRBJ1-1	TRBV28	.	CASTESGYTEAFF	TGTGCCAGCACCGAATCGGGATACACTGAAGCTTTCTTT
15	.	TRBJ1-1	TRBV5-1	.	CASSFRSNLNTEAFF	TGCGCCAGCAGCTTTAGGAGCAACCTGAACACTGAAGCTTTCTTT
14	TRBD1	TRBJ1-2	TRBV2	.	CASSGRGRIYGYTF	TGTGCCAGCAGCGGCAGGGGGCGGATCTATGGCTACACCTTC
16	.	TRBJ2-1	TRBV5-1	.	CASSLISSPRGNEQFF	TGCGCCAGCAGCTTGATTAGCTCCCCACGGGGCAATGAGCAGTTCTTC
14	TRBD1	TRBJ1-2	TRBV28	.	CAIKPGGQVGGYTF	TGTGCCATCAAACCCGGCGGACAGGTCGGAGGCTACACCTTC
13	TRBD1	TRBJ1-1	TRBV30	.	CALSTGMNTEAFF	TGTGCCTTGTCGACAGGGATGAACACTGAAGCTTTCTTT
14	.	TRBJ1-2	TRBV3-1/TRBV3-2	.	CASSQESRGSGYTF	TGTGCCAGCAGCCAAGAATCCCGGGGGTCTGGCTACACCTTC
14	.	TRBJ2-3	TRBV19	.	CASSKQISTDTQYF	TGTGCCAGTAGTAAACAGATTAGCACAGATACGCAGTATTTT
14	.	TRBJ1-6	TRBV6-5	.	CASSYSADNSPLHF	TGTGCCAGCAGTTACTCGGCAGATAATTCACCCCTCCACTTT
16	TRBD2	TRBJ2-7	TRBV5-1	.	CASSLEPRGDTYEQYF	TGCGCCAGCAGCTTGGAACCGCGGGGGGACACCTACGAGCAGTACTTC
14	.	TRBJ1-1	TRBV21-1	few	CASIRQGPNTEAFF	TGTGCCAGTATACGACAGGGGCCGAACACTGAAGCTTTCTTT
15	TRBD2	TRBJ2-3	TRBV19	.	CASSYGTSSTDTQYF	TGTGCCAGTAGTTACGGGACTAGTAGCACAGATACGCAGTATTTT
16	TRBD2	TRBJ2-7	TRBV7-2	.	CASSLSIAGGPYEQYF	TGTGCCAGCAGCTTATCTATAGCGGGAGGGCCCTACGAGCAGTACTTC
13	.	TRBJ2-3	TRBV9	.	CASSASRFGTQYF	TGTGCCAGCAGCGCCTCTAGGTTCGGTACGCAGTATTTT
13	TRBD1	TRBJ1-5	TRBV19	.	CASSQDRNQPQHF	TGTGCCAGTAGTCAGGACAGGAATCAGCCCCAGCATTTT
15	.	TRBJ1-1	TRBV6-2/TRBV6-3	.	CASSSPHEVKTEAFF	TGTGCCAGCAGTTCCCCTCACGAGGTAAAAACTGAAGCTTTCTTT
16	TRBD1	TRBJ2-1	TRBV5-1	.	CASSLSGQGSPNEQFF	TGCGCCAGCAGCTTGTCCGGACAGGGTAGTCCGAATGAGCAGTTCTTC
13	.	TRBJ2-5	TRBV5-6	.	CASSLGGGETQYF	TGTGCCAGCAGCTTGGGAGGGGGAGAGACCCAGTACTTC
15	TRBD1	TRBJ1-2	TRBV12-5	.	CASGPPGGRGYGYTF	TGTGCTAGTGGTCCCCCAGGGGGCAGGGGCTATGGCTACACCTTC
15	.	TRBJ1-2	TRBV7-8	few	CASSPRWGGGYGYTF	TGTGCCAGCAGCCCCCGGTGGGGGGGCGGCTATGGCTACACCTTC
15	TRBD1	TRBJ1-2	TRBV6-2/TRBV6-3	.	CASSYSSGGLDGYTF	TGTGCCAGCAGTTACTCGTCAGGGGGCTTGGATGGCTACACCTTC
16	TRBD1	TRBJ2-3	TRBV9	few	CASSGQGGSMTDTQYF	TGTGCCAGCAGTGGACAGGGTGGAAGTATGACAGATACGCAGTATTTT
13	TRBD2	TRBJ2-1	TRBV11-2	.	CASSLRSGVEQFF	TGTGCCAGCAGCTTAAGGAGCGGGGTAGAGCAGTTCTTC
16	TRBD1	TRBJ1-2	TRBV6-6	once	CASSSGQGAGNYGYTF	TGTGCCAGCAGCTCCGGACAGGGGGCCGGCAACTATGGCTACACCTTC
14	.	TRBJ1-2	TRBV4-1	.	CASSPGIGAYGYTF	TGCGCCAGCAGCCCAGGGATAGGGGCTTATGGCTACACCTTC
16	TRBD2	TRBJ2-1	TRBV19	.	CASSMLGAGESNEQFF	TGTGCCAGTAGTATGTTGGGAGCGGGAGAAAGCAATGAGCAGTTCTTC
14	TRBD1	TRBJ1-1	TRBV5-1	.	CASSSQGAWTEAFF	TGCGCCAGCAGCTCGCAGGGGGCCTGGACTGAAGCTTTCTTT
15	TRBD1	TRBJ1-4	TRBV28	.	CASRLNRGLYEKLFF	TGTGCCAGCAGGTTGAACAGGGGGCTCTATGAAAAACTGTTTTTT